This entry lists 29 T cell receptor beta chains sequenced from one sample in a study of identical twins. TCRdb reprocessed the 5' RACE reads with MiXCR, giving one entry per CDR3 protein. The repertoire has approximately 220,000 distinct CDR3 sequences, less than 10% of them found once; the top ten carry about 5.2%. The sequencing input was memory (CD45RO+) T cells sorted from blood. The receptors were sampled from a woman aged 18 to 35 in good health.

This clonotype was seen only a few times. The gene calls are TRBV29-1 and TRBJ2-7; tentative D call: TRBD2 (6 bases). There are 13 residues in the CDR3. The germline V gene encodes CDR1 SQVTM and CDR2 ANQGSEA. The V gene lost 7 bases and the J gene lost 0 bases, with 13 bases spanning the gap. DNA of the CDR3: TGCAGCGCGAGGCGCGGGGCCTCCTACGAGCAGTACTTC. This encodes CSARRGASYEQYF.

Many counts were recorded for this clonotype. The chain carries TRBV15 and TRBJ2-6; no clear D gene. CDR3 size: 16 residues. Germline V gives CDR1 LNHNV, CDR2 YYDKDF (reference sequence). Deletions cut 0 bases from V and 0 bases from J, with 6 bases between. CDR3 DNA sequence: TGTGCCACCAGCAGAGACAAGAGCTCTGGGGCCAACGTCCTGACTTTC. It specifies CATSRDKSSGANVLTF.

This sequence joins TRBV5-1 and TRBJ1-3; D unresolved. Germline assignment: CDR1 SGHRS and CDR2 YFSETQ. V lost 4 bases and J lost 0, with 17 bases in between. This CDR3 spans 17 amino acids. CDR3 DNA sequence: TGCGCCAGCAGCCTGGAGTATTCAGGCTCCTCTGGAAACACCATATATTTT. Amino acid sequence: CASSLEYSGSSGNTIYF.

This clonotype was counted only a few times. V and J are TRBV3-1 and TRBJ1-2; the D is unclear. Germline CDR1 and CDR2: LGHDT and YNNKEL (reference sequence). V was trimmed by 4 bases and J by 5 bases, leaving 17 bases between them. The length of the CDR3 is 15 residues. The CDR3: CASSLSFDSRYGYTF. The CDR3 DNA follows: TGTGCCAGCAGCCTAAGTTTCGACTCTAGGTATGGCTACACCTTC.

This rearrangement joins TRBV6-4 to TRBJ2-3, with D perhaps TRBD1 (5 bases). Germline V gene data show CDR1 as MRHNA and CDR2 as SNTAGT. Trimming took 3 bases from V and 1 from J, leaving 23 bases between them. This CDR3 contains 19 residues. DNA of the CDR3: TGTGCCAGCAGTGAATCAGTCGGGTTCAGGACACAGCGCACAGATACGCAGTATTTT. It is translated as CASSESVGFRTQRTDTQYF.

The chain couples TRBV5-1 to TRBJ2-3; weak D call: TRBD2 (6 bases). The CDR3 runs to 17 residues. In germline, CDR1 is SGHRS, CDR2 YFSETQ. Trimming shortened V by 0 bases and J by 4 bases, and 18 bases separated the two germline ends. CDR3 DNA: TGCGCCAGCAGCTTGGGAGTCGCGGGGAGCCTCGCAGATACGCAGTATTTT. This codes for CASSLGVAGSLADTQYF.

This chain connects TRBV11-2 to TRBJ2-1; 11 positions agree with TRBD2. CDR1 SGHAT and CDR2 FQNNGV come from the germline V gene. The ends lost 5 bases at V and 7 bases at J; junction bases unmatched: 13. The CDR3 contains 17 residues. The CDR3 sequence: CASSAQTSGRVSNEQFF. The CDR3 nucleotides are TGTGCCAGCAGCGCTCAAACTAGCGGGAGAGTATCTAATGAGCAGTTCTTC.

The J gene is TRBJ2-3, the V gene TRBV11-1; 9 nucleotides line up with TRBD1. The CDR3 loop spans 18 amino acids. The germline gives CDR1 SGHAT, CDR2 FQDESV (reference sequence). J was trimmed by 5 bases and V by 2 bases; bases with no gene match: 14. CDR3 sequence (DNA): TGTGCCAGCAGCTTACGTACTGCCGGGACAGGGTACTTAGATACGCAGTATTTT. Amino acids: CASSLRTAGTGYLDTQYF.

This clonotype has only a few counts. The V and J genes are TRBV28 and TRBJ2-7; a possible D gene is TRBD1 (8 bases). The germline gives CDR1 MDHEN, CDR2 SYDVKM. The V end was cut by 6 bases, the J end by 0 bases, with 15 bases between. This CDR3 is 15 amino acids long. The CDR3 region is CASRQGGGPSYEQYF. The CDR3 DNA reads TGTGCCAGCAGACAGGGGGGGGGGCCCTCCTACGAGCAGTACTTC.

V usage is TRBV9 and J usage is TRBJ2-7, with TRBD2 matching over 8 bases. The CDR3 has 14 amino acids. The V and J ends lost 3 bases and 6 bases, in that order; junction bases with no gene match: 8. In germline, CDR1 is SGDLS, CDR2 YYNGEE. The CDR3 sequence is CASSASGREGEQYF. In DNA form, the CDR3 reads TGTGCCAGCAGCGCGTCCGGCCGGGAGGGCGAGCAGTACTTC.

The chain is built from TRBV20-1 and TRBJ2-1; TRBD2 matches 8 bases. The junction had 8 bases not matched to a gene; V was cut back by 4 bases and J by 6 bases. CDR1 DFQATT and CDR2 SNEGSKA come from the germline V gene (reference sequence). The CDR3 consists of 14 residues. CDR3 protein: CSAKNLAGGNEQFF. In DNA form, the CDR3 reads TGCAGTGCTAAAAACCTAGCGGGTGGCAATGAGCAGTTCTTC.

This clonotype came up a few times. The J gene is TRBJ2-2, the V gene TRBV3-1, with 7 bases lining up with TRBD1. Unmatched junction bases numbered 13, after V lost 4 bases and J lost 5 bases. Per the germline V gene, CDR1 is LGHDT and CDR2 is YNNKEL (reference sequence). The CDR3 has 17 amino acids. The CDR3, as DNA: TGTGCCAGCAGCCGCAACGTCGGGACAGCTAATACCGGGGAGCTGTTTTTT. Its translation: CASSRNVGTANTGELFF.

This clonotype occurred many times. This CDR3 reads CASSYSPETSYEQYF. The CDR3 bases are TGTGCCAGCAGTTACTCACCGGAGACCTCCTACGAGCAGTACTTC. This chain connects TRBV6-5 to TRBJ2-7; D gene uncertain. V was trimmed by 0 bases and J by 0 bases, leaving 9 bases between them. CDR3 length: 15 residues. CDR1 is MNHEY, CDR2 SVGAGI, per germline.

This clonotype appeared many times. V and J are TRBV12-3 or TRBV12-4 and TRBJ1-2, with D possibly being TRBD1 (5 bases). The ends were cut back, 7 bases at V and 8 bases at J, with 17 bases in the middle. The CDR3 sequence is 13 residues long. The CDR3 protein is CASNLGRGWGYTF. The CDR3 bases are TGTGCCAGCAACTTGGGGCGGGGTTGGGGCTACACCTTC.

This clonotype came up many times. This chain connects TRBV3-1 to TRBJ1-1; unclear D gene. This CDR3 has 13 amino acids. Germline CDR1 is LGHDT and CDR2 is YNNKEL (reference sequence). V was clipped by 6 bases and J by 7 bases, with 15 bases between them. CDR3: CASRNGGGFEAFF. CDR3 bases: TGTGCCAGCAGAAACGGTGGAGGCTTTGAAGCTTTCTTT.

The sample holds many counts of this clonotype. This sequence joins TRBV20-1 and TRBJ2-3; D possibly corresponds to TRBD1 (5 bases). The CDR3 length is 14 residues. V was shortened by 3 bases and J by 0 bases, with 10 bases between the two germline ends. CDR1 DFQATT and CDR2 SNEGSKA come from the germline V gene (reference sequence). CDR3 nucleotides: TGCAGTGCTAGGGATTCAGGGAGCACAGATACGCAGTATTTT. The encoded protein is CSARDSGSTDTQYF.

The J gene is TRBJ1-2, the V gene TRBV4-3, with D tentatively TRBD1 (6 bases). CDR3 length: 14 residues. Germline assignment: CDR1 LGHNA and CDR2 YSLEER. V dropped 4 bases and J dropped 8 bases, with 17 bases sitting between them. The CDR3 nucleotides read TGCGCCAGCAGCCCCAGGGGCCGGGGCCGGGGCTACACCTTC. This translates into CASSPRGRGRGYTF.

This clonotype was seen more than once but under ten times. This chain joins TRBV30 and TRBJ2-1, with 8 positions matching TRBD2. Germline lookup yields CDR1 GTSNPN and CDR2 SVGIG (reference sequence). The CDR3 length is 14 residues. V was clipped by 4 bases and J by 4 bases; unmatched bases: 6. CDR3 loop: CAWTFSGTYNEQFF. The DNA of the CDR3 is TGTGCCTGGACCTTTAGCGGGACGTACAATGAGCAGTTCTTC. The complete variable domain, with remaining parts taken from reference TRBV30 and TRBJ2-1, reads SQTIHQWPATLVQPVGSPLSLECTVEGTSNPNLYWYRQAAGRGLQLLFYSVGIGQISSEVPQNLSASRPQDRQFILSSKKLLLSDSGFYLCAWTFSGTYNEQFFGPGTRLTVL.

In DNA form, the CDR3 reads TGTGCCATCAGTGAGTCTTCGGCTCGATCCTACGAGCAGTACTTC. Its translation: CAISESSARSYEQYF. The chain employs TRBV10-3 and TRBJ2-7, with D uncertain. Germline V gives CDR1 ENHRY, CDR2 SYGVKD. This CDR3 spans 15 amino acids. Trimming took off 0 bases at V and 1 base at J, with 10 bases between the two ends.

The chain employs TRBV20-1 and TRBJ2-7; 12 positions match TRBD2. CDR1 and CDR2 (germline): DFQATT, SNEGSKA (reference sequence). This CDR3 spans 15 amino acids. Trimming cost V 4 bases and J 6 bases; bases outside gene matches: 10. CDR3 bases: TGCAGTGCTATACCCTCTAGCGGGAGGGCATTCGAGCAGTACTTC. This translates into CSAIPSSGRAFEQYF.

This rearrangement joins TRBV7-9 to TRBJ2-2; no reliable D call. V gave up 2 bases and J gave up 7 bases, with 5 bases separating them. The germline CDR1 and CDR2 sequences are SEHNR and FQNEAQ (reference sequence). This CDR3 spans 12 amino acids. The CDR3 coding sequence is TGTGCCAGCAGCTTAATAAACGGGGAGCTGTTTTTT. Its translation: CASSLINGELFF.

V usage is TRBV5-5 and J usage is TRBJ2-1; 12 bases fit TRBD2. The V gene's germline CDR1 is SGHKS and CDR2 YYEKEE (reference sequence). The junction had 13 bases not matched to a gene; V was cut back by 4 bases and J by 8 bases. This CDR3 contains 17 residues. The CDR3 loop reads CASSQLVTSGRLDEQFF. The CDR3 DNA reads TGTGCCAGCAGCCAATTAGTCACTAGCGGGAGGTTGGATGAGCAGTTCTTC.

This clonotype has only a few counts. The CDR3 loop is CASSPDAGNGEQFF. DNA of the CDR3: TGTGCCAGCAGCCCCGATGCCGGGAACGGGGAGCAGTTCTTC. The chain has TRBV7-9 and TRBJ2-1; tentative D call: TRBD2 (5 bases). The CDR3 is made up of 14 amino acids. V dropped 5 bases and J dropped 10 bases, with 18 bases sitting between them. Germline values: CDR1 SEHNR, CDR2 FQNEAQ (reference sequence).

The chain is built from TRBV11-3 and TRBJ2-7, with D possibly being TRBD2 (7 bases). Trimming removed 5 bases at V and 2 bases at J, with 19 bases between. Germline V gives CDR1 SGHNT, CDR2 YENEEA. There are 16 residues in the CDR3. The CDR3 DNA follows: TGTGCCAGCAGCCGACGAGGGGGGGGCGCACCCTACGAGCAGTACTTC. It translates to CASSRRGGGAPYEQYF. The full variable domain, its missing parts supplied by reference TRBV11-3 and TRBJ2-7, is EAGVVQSPRYKIIEKKQPVAFWCNPISGHNTLYWYLQNLGQGPELLIRYENEEAVDDSQLPKDRFSAERLKGVDSTLKIQPAELGDSAVYLCASSRRGGGAPYEQYFGPGTRLTVT.

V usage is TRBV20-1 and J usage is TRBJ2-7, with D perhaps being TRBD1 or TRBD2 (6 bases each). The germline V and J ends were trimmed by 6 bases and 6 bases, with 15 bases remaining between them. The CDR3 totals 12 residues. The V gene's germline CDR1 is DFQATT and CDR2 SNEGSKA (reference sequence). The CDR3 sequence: CSAPRDTGEQYF. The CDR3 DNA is TGCAGTGCCCCGCGGGACACTGGCGAGCAGTACTTC.

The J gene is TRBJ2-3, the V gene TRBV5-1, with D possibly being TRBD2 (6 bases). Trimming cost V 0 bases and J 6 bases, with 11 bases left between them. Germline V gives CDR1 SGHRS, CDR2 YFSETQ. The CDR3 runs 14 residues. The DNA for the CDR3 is TGCGCCAGCAGCTTGGCCGGGGGTAGGGATACGCAGTATTTT. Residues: CASSLAGGRDTQYF. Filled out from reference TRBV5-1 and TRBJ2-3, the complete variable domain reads KAGVTQTPRYLIKTRGQQVTLSCSPISGHRSVSWYQQTPGQGLQFLFEYFSETQRNKGNFPGRFSGRQFSNSRSEMNVSTLELGDSALYLCASSLAGGRDTQYFGPGTRLTVL.

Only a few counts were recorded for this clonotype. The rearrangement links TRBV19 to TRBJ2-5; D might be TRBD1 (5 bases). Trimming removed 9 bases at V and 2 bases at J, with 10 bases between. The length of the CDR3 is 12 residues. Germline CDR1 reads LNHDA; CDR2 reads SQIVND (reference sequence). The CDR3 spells CASKDNQETQYF. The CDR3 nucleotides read TGTGCCAGCAAGGACAATCAAGAGACCCAGTACTTC.

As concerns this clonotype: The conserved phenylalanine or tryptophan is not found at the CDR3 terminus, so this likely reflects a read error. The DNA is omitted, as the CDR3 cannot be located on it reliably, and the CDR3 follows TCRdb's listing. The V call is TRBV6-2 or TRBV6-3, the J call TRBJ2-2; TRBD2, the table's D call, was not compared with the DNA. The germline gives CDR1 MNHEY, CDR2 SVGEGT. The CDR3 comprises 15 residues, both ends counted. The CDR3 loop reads CASRVPGRDTGELFC.

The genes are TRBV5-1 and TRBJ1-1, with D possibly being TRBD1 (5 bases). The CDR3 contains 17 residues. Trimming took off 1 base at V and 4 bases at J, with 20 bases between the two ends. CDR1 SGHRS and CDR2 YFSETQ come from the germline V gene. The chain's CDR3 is CASSLNLGAAGSTEAFF. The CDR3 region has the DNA TGCGCCAGCAGCTTGAATCTAGGGGCGGCCGGGAGCACTGAAGCTTTCTTT.